Below are 7 T cell receptor beta chains sequenced from a single sample in a study of breast tumors, draining lymph nodes, adjacent tissues. TCRdb recomputed calls from the multiplex PCR reads with MiXCR, one row per CDR3 protein. The sample lists under 150,000 distinct CDR3 sequences, less than 25% occurring once. Samples came from axillary lymph nodes draining the breast cancer. The sequenced material came from axillary lymph node tissue. The receptors were sampled from a female donor with breast cancer. Some clones in this sample may be carry-over from other donors' samples.

This clonotype has at least ten counts. The V call is TRBV5-5, the J call TRBJ1-5; unclear D gene. V was trimmed by 2 bases and J by 3 bases, leaving 15 bases between them. This CDR3 contains 16 residues. Per germline, CDR1 SGHKS and CDR2 YYEKEE (reference sequence). The DNA for the CDR3 is TGTGCCAGCAGCTTTATAGGTGGGTCGGACAATCAGCCCCAGCATTTT. Translating it yields CASSFIGGSDNQPQHF.

This clonotype was observed many times. This chain connects TRBV30 to TRBJ1-2, with TRBD1 matching 10 bases. Looked up from germline, CDR1 is GTSNPN and CDR2 is SVGIG (reference sequence). The length of the CDR3 is 14 residues. V lost 5 bases and J lost 7; bases outside the gene matches: 10. This chain's CDR3 is CAWRVGTGVRGYTF. Written as DNA, the CDR3 is TGTGCCTGGCGAGTCGGGACAGGGGTTCGTGGCTACACCTTC.

This clonotype was seen repeatedly, ten times or more. The chain links TRBV20-1 to TRBJ2-3; TRBD2 aligns across 10 bases. The CDR3 covers 14 residues. J gave up 1 base and V 6 bases, and 4 bases lay outside the gene matches. Germline assignment: CDR1 DFQATT and CDR2 SNEGSKA (reference sequence). The CDR3 DNA reads TGCAGTGCCCAACTAGCGGGACGCACAGATACGCAGTATTTT. Its protein is CSAQLAGRTDTQYF.

For this clonotype: A much larger clonotype is one base distant, so this may be a read error. The V call is TRBV7-7, the J call TRBJ2-1; tentatively, D is TRBD1 (6 bases). Germline CDR1 reads SSHAT; CDR2 reads FNYEAQ (reference sequence). The CDR3 covers 15 residues. The CDR3 region has the DNA TGTGCTAGCAGTCCCGACAGGAGCTCCTGCAATGAGCAGTTCTTC. It translates to CASSPDRSSCNEQFF.

In this sample, this clonotype turned up many times. The chain has TRBV30 and TRBJ2-7; D not certain. The CDR3 loop spans 15 amino acids. V shed 0 bases and J shed 0 bases, with 12 bases lying between them. Germline V gives CDR1 GTSNPN, CDR2 SVGIG (reference sequence). The CDR3 region is CAWSVGRTSSYEQYF. The DNA for the CDR3 is TGTGCCTGGAGTGTAGGCCGGACGAGCTCCTACGAGCAGTACTTC.

This clonotype has at least ten counts. The CDR3 sequence: CASSPKGALTYNEQFF. In DNA, the CDR3 is TGCGCCAGCAGCCCAAAGGGAGCGCTAACCTACAATGAGCAGTTCTTC. The chain is built from TRBV5-1 and TRBJ2-1, with TRBD2 as a possible D gene (5 bases). CDR1 SGHRS and CDR2 YFSETQ come from the germline V gene. The CDR3 contains 16 residues. Trimming removed 4 bases from V and 2 bases from J, with 16 bases in between.

This clonotype was counted many times. The chain uses TRBV2 and TRBJ1-2; 7 positions match TRBD1. CDR3 size: 14 residues. CDR1 is SNHLY, CDR2 FYNNEI, per germline. With 6 bases clipped from V and 0 bases from J, the junction kept 4 bases outside the gene matches. In DNA, the CDR3 is TGTGCCAGCAGGGGTGGGACAGCTAACTATGGCTACACCTTC. Protein product: CASRGGTANYGYTF.